The clone carrying this T cell receptor (beta chain) was counted many times. The sample belongs to a study of regulatory T cells in long-lasting Graves disease. This CDR3 has 14 amino acids. Trimming took 6 bases from V and 2 from J, leaving 13 bases between them. Libraries of TCR beta came from iRepertoire HTBI primers plus Arm-PCR of CDR3 regions. TCRdb re-called the multiplex PCR reads through MiXCR, storing one row per CDR3 protein. Among about 530,000 distinct CDR3 sequences listed, roughly a sixth were seen once. Time point of the sample: newly diagnosed GD, antithyroid drugs for less than 3 months. The authors made the TCR library using RNA they extracted from PBMCs. This sample also appeared in a second study, on T cells in Graves' hyperthyroidism and ophthalmopathy.

Material: peripheral blood mononuclear cells (PBMCs), obtained at new diagnosis, from a patient treated with antithyroid drugs. J is TRBJ1-1 and V is TRBV12-3 or TRBV12-4; weak D call: TRBD1 (6 bases). This TCR was recovered from a woman aged 35-65 years with Graves disease. CDR3 sequence: CASRPGQFNTEAFF. The CDR3 DNA follows: TGTGCCAGCAGACCAGGACAGTTTAACACTGAAGCTTTCTTT.